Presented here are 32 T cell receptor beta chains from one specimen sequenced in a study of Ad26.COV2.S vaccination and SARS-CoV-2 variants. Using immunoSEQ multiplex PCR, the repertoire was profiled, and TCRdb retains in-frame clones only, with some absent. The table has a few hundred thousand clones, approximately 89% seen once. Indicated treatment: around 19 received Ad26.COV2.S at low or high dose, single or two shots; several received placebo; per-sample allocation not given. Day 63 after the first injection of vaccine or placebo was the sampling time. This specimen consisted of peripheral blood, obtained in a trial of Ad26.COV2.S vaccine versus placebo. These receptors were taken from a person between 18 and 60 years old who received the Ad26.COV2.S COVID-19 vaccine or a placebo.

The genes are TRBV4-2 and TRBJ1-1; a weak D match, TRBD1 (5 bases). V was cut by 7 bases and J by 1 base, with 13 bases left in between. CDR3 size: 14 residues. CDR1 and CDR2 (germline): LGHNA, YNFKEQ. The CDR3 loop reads CASTYDSSNTEAFF. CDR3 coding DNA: TGTGCCAGCACCTACGACAGCTCGAACACTGAAGCTTTCTTT.

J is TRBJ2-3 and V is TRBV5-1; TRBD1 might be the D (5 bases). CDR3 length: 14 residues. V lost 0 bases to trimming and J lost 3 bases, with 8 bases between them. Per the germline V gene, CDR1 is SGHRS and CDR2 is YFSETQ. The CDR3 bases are TGCGCCAGCAGCTTGGGACAGCTAACAGATACGCAGTATTTT. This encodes CASSLGQLTDTQYF.

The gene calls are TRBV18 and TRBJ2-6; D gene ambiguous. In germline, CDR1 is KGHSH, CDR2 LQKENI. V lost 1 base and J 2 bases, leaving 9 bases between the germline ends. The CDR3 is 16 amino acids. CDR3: CASSPLSGTGANVLTF. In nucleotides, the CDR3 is TGTGCCAGCTCACCACTATCTGGGACTGGGGCCAACGTCCTGACTTTC.

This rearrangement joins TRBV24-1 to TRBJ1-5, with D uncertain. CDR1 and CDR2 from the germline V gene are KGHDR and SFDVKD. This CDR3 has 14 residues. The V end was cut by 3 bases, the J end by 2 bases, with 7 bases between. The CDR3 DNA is TGTGCCACCAGTGATGTGCAGGGCAATCAGCCCCAGCATTTT. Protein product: CATSDVQGNQPQHF.

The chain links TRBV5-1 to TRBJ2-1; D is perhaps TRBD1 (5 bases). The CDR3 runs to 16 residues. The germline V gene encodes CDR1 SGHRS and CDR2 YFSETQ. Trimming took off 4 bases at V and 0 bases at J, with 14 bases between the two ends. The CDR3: CASSLRARSSYNEQFF. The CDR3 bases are TGCGCCAGCAGCCTCAGGGCCCGATCCTCCTACAATGAGCAGTTCTTC. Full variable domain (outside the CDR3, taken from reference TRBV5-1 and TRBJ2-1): KAGVTQTPRYLIKTRGQQVTLSCSPISGHRSVSWYQQTPGQGLQFLFEYFSETQRNKGNFPGRFSGRQFSNSRSEMNVSTLELGDSALYLCASSLRARSSYNEQFFGPGTRLTVL.

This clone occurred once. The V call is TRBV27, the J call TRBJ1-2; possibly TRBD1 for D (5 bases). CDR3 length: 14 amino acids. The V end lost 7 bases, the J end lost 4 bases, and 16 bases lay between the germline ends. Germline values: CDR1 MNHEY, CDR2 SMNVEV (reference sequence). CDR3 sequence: CASTLSGGGYGYTF. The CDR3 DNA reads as TGTGCCAGCACCCTAAGTGGGGGGGGCTATGGCTACACCTTC.

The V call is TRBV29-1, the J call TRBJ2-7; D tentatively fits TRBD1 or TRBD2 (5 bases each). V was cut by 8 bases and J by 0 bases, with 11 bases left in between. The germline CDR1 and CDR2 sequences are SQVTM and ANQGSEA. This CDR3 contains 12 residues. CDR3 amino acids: CSYSGSSYEQYF. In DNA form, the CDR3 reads TGCAGCTATTCAGGGAGCTCCTACGAGCAGTACTTC.

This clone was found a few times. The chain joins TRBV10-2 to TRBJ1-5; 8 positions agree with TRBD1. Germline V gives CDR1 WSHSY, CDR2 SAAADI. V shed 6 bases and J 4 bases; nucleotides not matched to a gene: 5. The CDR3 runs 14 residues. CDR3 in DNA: TGCGCCAGCAGGGACAGGGTGATAAATCAGCCCCAGCATTTT. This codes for CASRDRVINQPQHF.

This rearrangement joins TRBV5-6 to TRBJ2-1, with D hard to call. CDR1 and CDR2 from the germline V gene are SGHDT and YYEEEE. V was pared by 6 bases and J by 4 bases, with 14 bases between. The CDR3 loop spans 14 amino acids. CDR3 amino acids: CASNGRPTYNEQFF. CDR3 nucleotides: TGTGCCAGCAACGGACGACCGACTTACAATGAGCAGTTCTTC.

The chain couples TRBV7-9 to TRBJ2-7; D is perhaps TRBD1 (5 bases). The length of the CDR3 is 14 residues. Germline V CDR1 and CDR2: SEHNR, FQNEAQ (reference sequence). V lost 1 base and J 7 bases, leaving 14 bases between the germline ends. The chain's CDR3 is CASSLGPQVPEQYF. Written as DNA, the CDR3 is TGTGCCAGCAGCTTAGGCCCACAGGTTCCGGAGCAGTACTTC.

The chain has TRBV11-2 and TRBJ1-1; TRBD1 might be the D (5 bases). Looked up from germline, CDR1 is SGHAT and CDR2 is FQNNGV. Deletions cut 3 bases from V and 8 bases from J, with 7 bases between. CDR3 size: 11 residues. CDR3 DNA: TGTGCCAGCAGCTTGTGGACAGAAGCTTTCTTT. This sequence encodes CASSLWTEAFF.

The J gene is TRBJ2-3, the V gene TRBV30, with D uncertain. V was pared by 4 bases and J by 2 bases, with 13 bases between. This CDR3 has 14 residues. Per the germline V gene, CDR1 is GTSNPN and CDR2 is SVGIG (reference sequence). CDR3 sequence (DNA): TGTGCCTGGATGAAGACACCCGACACAGATACGCAGTATTTT. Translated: CAWMKTPDTDTQYF.

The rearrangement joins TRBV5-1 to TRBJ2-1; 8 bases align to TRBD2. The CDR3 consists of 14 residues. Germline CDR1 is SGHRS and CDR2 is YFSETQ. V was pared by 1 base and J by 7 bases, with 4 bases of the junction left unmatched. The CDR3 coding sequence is TGCGCCAGCAGCTTGACTAGCGGAGGAAATGAGCAGTTCTTC. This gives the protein CASSLTSGGNEQFF.

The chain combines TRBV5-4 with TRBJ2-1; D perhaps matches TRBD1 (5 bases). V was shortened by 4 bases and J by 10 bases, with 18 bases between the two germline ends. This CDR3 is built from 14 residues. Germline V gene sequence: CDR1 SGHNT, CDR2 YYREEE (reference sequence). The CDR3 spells CASSASPGKKEQFF. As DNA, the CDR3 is TGTGCCAGCAGCGCCAGTCCAGGGAAAAAAGAGCAGTTCTTC.

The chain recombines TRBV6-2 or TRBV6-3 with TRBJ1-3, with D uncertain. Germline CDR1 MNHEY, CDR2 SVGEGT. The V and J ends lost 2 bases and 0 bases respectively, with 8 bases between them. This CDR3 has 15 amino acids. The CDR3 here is CASSYGSYSGNTIYF. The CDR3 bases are TGTGCCAGCAGTTACGGCAGTTACTCTGGAAACACCATATATTTT.

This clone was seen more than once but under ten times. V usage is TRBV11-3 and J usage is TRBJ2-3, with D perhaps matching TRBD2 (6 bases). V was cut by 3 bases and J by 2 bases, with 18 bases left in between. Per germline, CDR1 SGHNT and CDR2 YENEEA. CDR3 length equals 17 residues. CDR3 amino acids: CASSLGRRERSTDTQYF. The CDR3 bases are TGTGCCAGCAGCTTGGGGAGACGGGAGCGTTCCACAGATACGCAGTATTTT.

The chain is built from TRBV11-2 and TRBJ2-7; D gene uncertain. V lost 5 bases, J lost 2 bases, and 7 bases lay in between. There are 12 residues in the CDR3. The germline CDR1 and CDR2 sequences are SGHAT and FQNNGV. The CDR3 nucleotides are TGTGCCAGCAGCCCCAGTCCCTACGAGCAGTACTTC. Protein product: CASSPSPYEQYF.

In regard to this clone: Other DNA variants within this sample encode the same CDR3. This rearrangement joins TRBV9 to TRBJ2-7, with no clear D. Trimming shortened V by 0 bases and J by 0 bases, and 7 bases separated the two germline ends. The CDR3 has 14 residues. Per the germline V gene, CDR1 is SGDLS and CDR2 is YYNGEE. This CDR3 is CASSVDSSSYEQYF. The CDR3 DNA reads TGTGCCAGCAGCGTAGATTCCAGCTCCTACGAGCAGTACTTC.

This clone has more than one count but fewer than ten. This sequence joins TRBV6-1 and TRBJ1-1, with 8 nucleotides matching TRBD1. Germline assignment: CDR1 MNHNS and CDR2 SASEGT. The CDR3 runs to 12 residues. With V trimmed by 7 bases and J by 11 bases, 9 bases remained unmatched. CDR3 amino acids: CASTRWTGIAFF. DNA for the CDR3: TGTGCCAGCACCCGGTGGACAGGGATTGCTTTCTTT.

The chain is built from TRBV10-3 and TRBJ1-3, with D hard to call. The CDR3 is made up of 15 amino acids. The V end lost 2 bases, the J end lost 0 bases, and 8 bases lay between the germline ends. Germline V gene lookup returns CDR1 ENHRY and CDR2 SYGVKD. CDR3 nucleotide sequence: TGTGCCATCAGTGAGGAGGTCTACTCTGGAAACACCATATATTTT. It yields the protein CAISEEVYSGNTIYF.

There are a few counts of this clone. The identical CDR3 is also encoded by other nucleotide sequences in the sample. The CDR3 is CASSELAGSYNEQFF. CDR3 nucleotide sequence: TGTGCCAGCAGTGAATTAGCGGGGTCCTACAATGAGCAGTTCTTC. The genes are TRBV6-1 and TRBJ2-1; 8 bases match TRBD2. Germline lookup yields CDR1 MNHNS and CDR2 SASEGT. This CDR3 spans 15 amino acids. V gave up 2 bases and J gave up 1 base; unmatched junction bases: 1.

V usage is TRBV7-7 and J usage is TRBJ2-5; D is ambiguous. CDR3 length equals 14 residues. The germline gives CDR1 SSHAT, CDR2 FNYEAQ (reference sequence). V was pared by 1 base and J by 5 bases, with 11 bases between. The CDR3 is CASSLDESRETQYF. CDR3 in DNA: TGTGCCAGCAGCTTAGATGAGTCTCGGGAGACCCAGTACTTC.

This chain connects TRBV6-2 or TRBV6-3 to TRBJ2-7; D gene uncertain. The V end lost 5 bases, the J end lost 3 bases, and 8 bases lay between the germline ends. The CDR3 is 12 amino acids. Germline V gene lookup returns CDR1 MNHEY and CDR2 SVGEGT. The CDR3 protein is CASSLNHYEQYF. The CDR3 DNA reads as TGTGCCAGCAGTCTGAATCACTACGAGCAGTACTTC.

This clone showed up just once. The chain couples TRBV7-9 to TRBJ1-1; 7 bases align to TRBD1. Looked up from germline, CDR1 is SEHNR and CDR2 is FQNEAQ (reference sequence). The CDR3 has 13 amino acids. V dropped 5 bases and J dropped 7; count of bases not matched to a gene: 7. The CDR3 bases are TGTGCCAGCAGCGCAGGGGGTTCGGGTGAAGCTTTCTTT. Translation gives CASSAGGSGEAFF.

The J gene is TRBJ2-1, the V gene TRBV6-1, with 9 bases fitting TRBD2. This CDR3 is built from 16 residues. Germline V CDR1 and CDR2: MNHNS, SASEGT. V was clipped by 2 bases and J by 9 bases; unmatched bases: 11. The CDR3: CASSESVAGVLGEQFF. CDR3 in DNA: TGTGCCAGCAGTGAATCGGTAGCGGGAGTACTCGGTGAGCAGTTCTTC.

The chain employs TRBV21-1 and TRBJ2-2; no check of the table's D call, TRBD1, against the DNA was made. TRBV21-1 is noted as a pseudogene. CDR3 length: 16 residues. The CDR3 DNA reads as TGTGCCAGCAGCAAAACAGGGGAGGCCTTCGGCGGGGAGCTGTTTTTT. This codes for CASSKTGEAFGGELFF.

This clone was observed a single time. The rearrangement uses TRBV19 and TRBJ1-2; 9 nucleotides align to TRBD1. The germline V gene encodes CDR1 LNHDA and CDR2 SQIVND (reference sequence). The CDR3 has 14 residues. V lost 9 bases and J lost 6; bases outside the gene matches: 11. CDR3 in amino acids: CASQPGQGWHGYTF. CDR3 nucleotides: TGTGCCAGCCAACCGGGACAGGGATGGCATGGCTACACCTTC.

The CDR3 sequence: CASSLQPGNEQFF. In nucleotides, the CDR3 is TGTGCCAGCAGCCTTCAACCCGGGAATGAGCAGTTCTTC. This sequence joins TRBV3-1 (or the pseudogene TRBV3-2) and TRBJ2-1; D gene unclear. The CDR3 totals 13 residues. Deletions cut 4 bases from V and 7 bases from J, with 11 bases between. Germline V CDR1 and CDR2: LGHDT, YNNKEL (reference sequence).

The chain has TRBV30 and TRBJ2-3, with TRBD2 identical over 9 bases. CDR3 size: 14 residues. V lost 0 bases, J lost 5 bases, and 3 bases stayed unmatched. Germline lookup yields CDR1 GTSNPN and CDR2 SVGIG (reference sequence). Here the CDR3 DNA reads TGTGCCTGGAGTGTACTTAGCGGGGGAGATACGCAGTATTTT. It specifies CAWSVLSGGDTQYF.

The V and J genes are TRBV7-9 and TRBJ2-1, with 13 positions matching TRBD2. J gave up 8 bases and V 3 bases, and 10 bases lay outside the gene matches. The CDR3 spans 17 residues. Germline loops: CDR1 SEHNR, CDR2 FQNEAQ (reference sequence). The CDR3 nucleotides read TGTGCCAGCAGCTTCGGACCGGGACTAGCGGGACGCGATGAGCAGTTCTTC. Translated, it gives CASSFGPGLAGRDEQFF. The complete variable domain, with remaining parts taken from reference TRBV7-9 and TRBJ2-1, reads DTGVSQNPRHKITKRGQNVTFRCDPISEHNRLYWYRQTLGQGPEFLTYFQNEAQLEKSRLLSDRFSAERPKGSFSTLEIQRTEQGDSAMYLCASSFGPGLAGRDEQFFGPGTRLTVL.

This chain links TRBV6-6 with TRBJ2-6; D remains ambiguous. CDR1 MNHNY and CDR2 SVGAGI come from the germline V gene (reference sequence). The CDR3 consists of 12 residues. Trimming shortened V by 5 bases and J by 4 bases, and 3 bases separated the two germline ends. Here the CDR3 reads CASSPGANVLTF. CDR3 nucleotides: TGTGCCAGCAGTCCCGGGGCCAACGTCCTGACTTTC.

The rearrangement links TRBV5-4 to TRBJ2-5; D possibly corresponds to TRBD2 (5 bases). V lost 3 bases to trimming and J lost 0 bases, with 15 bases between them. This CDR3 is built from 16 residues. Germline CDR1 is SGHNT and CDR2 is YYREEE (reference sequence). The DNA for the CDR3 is TGTGCCAGCAGCTCCTCATTAAAGCGGTACCAAGAGACCCAGTACTTC. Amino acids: CASSSSLKRYQETQYF.